This passage covers 18 T cell receptor beta chains from one sample sequenced in a study of CD8 T cells in Susac syndrome. RNA totalling about 0.5 to 1 ug underwent reverse transcription with random hexamers. TCRdb called the immunoSEQ multiplex PCR reads again in MiXCR, with one record for every CDR3 protein. The sample records some 57,000 distinct CDR3 sequences, around nine tenths being singletons. Sequences were obtained from CD8+ T cells from PBMCs. The receptors here all came from a human donor in good health.

V is TRBV27 and J is TRBJ1-2; D not resolved. The CDR3 contains 13 residues. The germline V and J ends were trimmed by 5 bases and 2 bases, with 9 bases remaining between them. CDR1 and CDR2 from the germline V gene are MNHEY and SMNVEV (reference sequence). The CDR3 region has the DNA TGTGCCAGCAGTCCCCAAAGGAACTATGGCTACACCTTC. Its protein is CASSPQRNYGYTF.

The chain recombines TRBV9 with TRBJ2-5; D not resolved. Germline CDR1 SGDLS, CDR2 YYNGEE. The ends were cut back, 3 bases at V and 3 bases at J, with 24 bases in the middle. The CDR3 runs 18 residues. CDR3: CASSAPRSGSEREETQYF. The CDR3, as DNA: TGTGCCAGCAGCGCTCCACGTTCCGGCTCCGAAAGGGAAGAGACCCAGTACTTC.

The chain carries TRBV12-5 and TRBJ1-1; D is perhaps TRBD1 (5 bases). V lost 1 base to trimming and J lost 11 bases, with 14 bases between them. Germline V gene lookup returns CDR1 LGHNT and CDR2 FRNRAP. The CDR3 sequence is 13 residues long. The CDR3 nucleotides are TGTGCTAGTGGTTTGGGCCAAGGGGCTGGCGCTTTCTTT. The encoded protein is CASGLGQGAGAFF.

The V call is TRBV6-5, the J call TRBJ2-7; no firm D call. The CDR3 is 11 residues long. With 2 bases removed from V and 7 bases from J, the gap between germline ends came to 6 bases. Germline CDR1 reads MNHEY; CDR2 reads SVGAGI. The CDR3, as DNA: TGTGCCAGCAGTTACGGCTGGGAGCAGTACTTC. This encodes CASSYGWEQYF.

V gene TRBV7-2 combines with J gene TRBJ1-5, with D hard to call. This CDR3 is built from 15 residues. Germline CDR1 SGHTA, CDR2 FQGNSA. V was trimmed by 1 base and J by 3 bases, leaving 10 bases between them. The CDR3 protein is CASSLVPNANQPQHF. CDR3 DNA sequence: TGTGCCAGCAGCTTAGTCCCCAACGCCAATCAGCCCCAGCATTTT. The full variable domain, completed using reference TRBV7-2 and TRBJ1-5, is GAGVSQSPSNKVTEKGKDVELRCDPISGHTALYWYRQSLGQGLEFLIYFQGNSAPDKSGLPSDRFSAERTGGSVSTLTIQRTQQEDSAVYLCASSLVPNANQPQHFGDGTRLSIL.

The rearrangement joins TRBV19 to TRBJ2-7, with D possibly matching TRBD2 (6 bases). This CDR3 is built from 12 residues. The V gene's germline CDR1 is LNHDA and CDR2 SQIVND (reference sequence). Trimming shortened V by 4 bases and J by 5 bases, and 9 bases separated the two germline ends. The CDR3 DNA reads as TGTGCCAGTAGTAGAGGGACTCACGAGCAGTACTTC. This sequence encodes CASSRGTHEQYF.

The sample holds one count of this clonotype. The V call is TRBV6-2 or TRBV6-3, the J call TRBJ2-3; no clear D gene. Germline V gene lookup returns CDR1 MNHEY and CDR2 SVGEGT. Trimming left V 0 bases short and J 2 bases short, with 9 bases between. The CDR3 extends over 15 amino acids. CDR3 amino acids: CASSYSYSPTDTQYF. CDR3 coding DNA: TGTGCCAGCAGTTACTCCTACAGCCCCACAGATACGCAGTATTTT.

This chain connects TRBV12-3 or TRBV12-4 to TRBJ1-6; D may be TRBD1 (6 bases). The CDR3 consists of 16 residues. The V end lost 2 bases, the J end lost 2 bases, and 10 bases lay between the germline ends. Written as DNA, the CDR3 is TGTGCCAGCAGTTTATTCGGGGGCGCCTATAATTCACCCCTCCACTTT. Translated, it gives CASSLFGGAYNSPLHF.

V gene TRBV5-4 combines with J gene TRBJ1-1; D may be TRBD1 (6 bases). Germline V CDR1 and CDR2: SGHNT, YYREEE (reference sequence). The V end was cut by 0 bases, the J end by 3 bases, with 9 bases between. This CDR3 has 14 residues. The CDR3 spells CASSLGGPDTEAFF. The CDR3 DNA reads as TGTGCCAGCAGCTTGGGGGGGCCTGACACTGAAGCTTTCTTT.

The genes are TRBV7-9 and TRBJ2-5; 12 bases line up with TRBD2. Trimming took 4 bases from V and 2 from J; bases not matched to a gene: 5. The length of the CDR3 is 16 residues. CDR1 and CDR2 (germline): SEHNR, FQNEAQ (reference sequence). CDR3 bases: TGTGCCAGCAGCTCGACCGGGACTAGCGGGCAAGAGACCCAGTACTTC. It yields the protein CASSSTGTSGQETQYF.

The V gene is TRBV6-1, the J gene TRBJ2-2; D gene uncertain. The CDR3 sequence is 13 residues long. The V gene's germline CDR1 is MNHNS and CDR2 SASEGT. V dropped 4 bases and J dropped 0 bases, with 3 bases sitting between them. CDR3 amino acids: CASSATNTGELFF. CDR3 bases: TGTGCCAGCAGTGCAACGAACACCGGGGAGCTGTTTTTT.

This chain joins TRBV20-1 and TRBJ1-6, with a tentative D call TRBD1 (5 bases). This CDR3 comprises 15 residues. Trimming shortened V by 3 bases and J by 5 bases, and 14 bases separated the two germline ends. The germline V gene has CDR1 DFQATT and CDR2 SNEGSKA (reference sequence). CDR3 loop: CSASPPGKDNSPLHF. In nucleotides, the CDR3 is TGCAGTGCTAGCCCCCCAGGGAAAGATAATTCACCCCTCCACTTT.

The chain carries TRBV7-9 and TRBJ2-7; TRBD1 aligns across 11 bases. CDR1 and CDR2 (germline): SEHNR, FQNEAQ (reference sequence). The CDR3 length is 18 residues. V trimming: 5 bases; J trimming: 2 bases; junction bases outside the gene matches: 14. This CDR3 is CASSPTGTGGLVTYEQYF. In nucleotides, the CDR3 is TGTGCCAGCAGCCCCACCGGGACAGGGGGACTGGTAACCTACGAGCAGTACTTC.

This sequence joins TRBV10-3 and TRBJ1-1; D call uncertain. The germline V and J ends were trimmed by 0 bases and 4 bases, with 6 bases remaining between them. CDR3 length equals 13 residues. In germline, CDR1 is ENHRY, CDR2 SYGVKD. The CDR3 here is CAISESWGTEAFF. DNA of the CDR3: TGTGCCATCAGTGAGTCGTGGGGCACTGAAGCTTTCTTT.

The chain couples TRBV29-1 to TRBJ1-2, with D tentatively TRBD1 (5 bases). Germline lookup yields CDR1 SQVTM and CDR2 ANQGSEA. The CDR3 contains 14 residues. Deletions cut 1 base from V and 5 bases from J, with 14 bases between. CDR3: CSVEGRQKNYGYTF. CDR3 nucleotides: TGCAGCGTTGAAGGACGACAGAAGAATTATGGCTACACCTTC.

This sequence joins TRBV7-9 and TRBJ2-1, with 9 bases matching TRBD1. The germline V gene encodes CDR1 SEHNR and CDR2 FQNEAQ (reference sequence). The CDR3 sequence is 15 residues long. The V and J ends lost 4 bases and 10 bases, in that order; junction bases with no gene match: 11. The CDR3 protein is CASSSAGQGRREQFF. Here the CDR3 DNA reads TGTGCCAGCAGCTCCGCGGGACAGGGTCGTCGGGAGCAGTTCTTC.

The table lists this clonotype with a count of one. J is TRBJ1-2 and V is TRBV29-1, with unresolved D. The CDR3 contains 14 residues. Trimming shortened V by 2 bases and J by 0 bases, and 10 bases separated the two germline ends. Germline V gene data show CDR1 as SQVTM and CDR2 as ANQGSEA. The CDR3, as DNA: TGCAGCGTTGAAAGGGCGGCAGCTAACTATGGCTACACCTTC. This translates into CSVERAAANYGYTF.

The J gene is TRBJ2-5, the V gene TRBV7-9, with 8 bases matching TRBD1. Per germline, CDR1 SEHNR and CDR2 FQNEAQ (reference sequence). The CDR3 extends over 15 amino acids. J lost 3 bases, V lost 4 bases, and 7 bases had no gene match. CDR3 loop: CASSSSRDRKETQYF. Here the CDR3 DNA reads TGTGCCAGCAGCTCCTCCCGGGACAGGAAAGAGACCCAGTACTTC.